These 29 T cell receptor beta chains were sequenced from one sample in a study of blood T cell repertoires in COVID-19. Clones were sequenced by immunoSEQ multiplex PCR, and TCRdb holds only the in-frame ones, with some missing. Of 200,000 to 250,000 clones in the sample, 86% are singletons; the top ten hold 1.5% to 2%. The material sequenced was PBMCs or T cells enriched from blood (not recorded which). The receptors originated from a middle-aged man who had recovered from COVID-19.

Written as DNA, the CDR3 is TGTGCCTGGTGTACCCCTGGCGGCATTCAGTACTTC. It yields the protein CAWCTPGGIQYF. The chain has TRBV30 and TRBJ2-4; no clear D. CDR1 is GTSNPN, CDR2 SVGIG, per germline (reference sequence). This CDR3 has 12 residues. The V end was cut by 5 bases, the J end by 9 bases, with 14 bases between.

The V call is TRBV3-1 (or the pseudogene TRBV3-2), the J call TRBJ1-2; TRBD1 is a possible D gene (6 bases). V lost 1 base to trimming and J lost 3 bases, with 9 bases between them. Germline CDR1 reads LGHDT; CDR2 reads YNNKEL (reference sequence). The CDR3 has 14 amino acids. For the CDR3, the DNA is TGTGCCAGCAGCCAAGGGGGGCTCGACTATGGCTACACCTTC. This sequence encodes CASSQGGLDYGYTF.

The rearrangement joins TRBV9 to TRBJ2-7; D is undetermined. The V and J ends lost 0 bases and 5 bases respectively, with 12 bases between them. There are 14 residues in the CDR3. Looked up from germline, CDR1 is SGDLS and CDR2 is YYNGEE. The DNA for the CDR3 is TGTGCCAGCAGCGTAGGGTCGGTGCCCAACGAGCAGTACTTC. The encoded protein is CASSVGSVPNEQYF.

V and J are TRBV19 and TRBJ1-5; D perhaps matches TRBD1 (6 bases). V lost 3 bases to trimming and J lost 4 bases, with 10 bases between them. The CDR3 covers 14 residues. Germline assignment: CDR1 LNHDA and CDR2 SQIVND (reference sequence). Here the CDR3 reads CASSIRTENQPQHF. As DNA, the CDR3 is TGTGCCAGTAGTATTCGGACAGAGAATCAGCCCCAGCATTTT.

The gene calls are TRBV30 and TRBJ1-2; 7 positions match TRBD1. Germline CDR1 and CDR2: GTSNPN and SVGIG (reference sequence). V lost 1 base and J lost 3; bases outside the gene matches: 5. CDR3 length: 14 amino acids. The CDR3, as DNA: TGTGCCTGGAGTGCAACAGGGGCTTACTATGGCTACACCTTC. Encoded protein: CAWSATGAYYGYTF.

The chain employs TRBV6-5 and TRBJ2-5, with 7 nucleotides matching TRBD2. V was pared by 1 base and J by 2 bases, with 7 bases of the junction left unmatched. Germline V CDR1 and CDR2: MNHEY, SVGAGI. The CDR3 spans 16 residues. CDR3 nucleotide sequence: TGTGCCAGCAGTTACTTCCCTAGCGGTAATCAAGAGACCCAGTACTTC. Protein sequence: CASSYFPSGNQETQYF.

The gene calls are TRBV6-2 or TRBV6-3 and TRBJ2-2; TRBD1 matches 9 bases. The V segment lost 5 bases and the J segment 6 bases; nucleotides outside the gene matches: 10. The length of the CDR3 is 16 residues. CDR1 and CDR2 (germline): MNHEY, SVGEGT. The CDR3 region has the DNA TGTGCCAGCAGTCAAACAGGGGGCGCGGTCGCCGGGGAGCTGTTTTTT. Protein product: CASSQTGGAVAGELFF.

This clone came up once. The chain uses TRBV7-2 and TRBJ2-7; no clear D. V dropped 2 bases and J dropped 5 bases, with 4 bases sitting between them. The CDR3 is 11 residues long. Germline values: CDR1 SGHTA, CDR2 FQGNSA. The CDR3 here is CASSLTDEQYF. For the CDR3, the DNA is TGTGCCAGCAGCTTAACAGACGAGCAGTACTTC.

The chain links TRBV13 to TRBJ1-5; maybe TRBD1 (5 bases). The germline V and J ends were trimmed by 7 bases and 0 bases, with 10 bases remaining between them. CDR1 and CDR2 from the germline V gene are PRHDT and FYEKMQ (reference sequence). The CDR3 is 14 residues long. In DNA form, the CDR3 reads TGTGCCAGCACCCGGGGGGGTAGCAATCAGCCCCAGCATTTT. Translation: CASTRGGSNQPQHF.

CDR3 nucleotides: TGCGCCAGCAGCCAAGACAGGGGTCACTATGGCTACACCTTC. It is translated as CASSQDRGHYGYTF. V is TRBV4-3 and J is TRBJ1-2, with D possibly being TRBD1 (6 bases). V shed 0 bases and J shed 3 bases, with 8 bases lying between them. This CDR3 is 14 amino acids long. Germline V lookup: CDR1 LGHNA, CDR2 YSLEER.

This clone was recorded once. The V call is TRBV5-1, the J call TRBJ2-7; 9 nucleotides match TRBD1. The CDR3 length is 15 residues. CDR1 is SGHRS, CDR2 YFSETQ, per germline. Losses at the gene ends were 0 bases for V and 2 bases for J; bases not matched to a gene: 3. The DNA for the CDR3 is TGCGCCAGCAGCTTGGAGGGACAGGGCCCCTACGAGCAGTACTTC. It translates to CASSLEGQGPYEQYF.

This clone was seen once. The chain uses TRBV7-6 and TRBJ1-5; D is ambiguous. V lost 4 bases and J lost 4, with 14 bases in between. The CDR3 runs 15 residues. CDR1 and CDR2 from the germline V gene are SGHVS and FNYEAQ. In DNA form, the CDR3 reads TGTGCCAGCAGCTCCTATGTCGGGGTAAATCAGCCCCAGCATTTT. Its translation is CASSSYVGVNQPQHF.

This clone was counted a few times. J is TRBJ2-7 and V is TRBV2; 8 bases are a match to TRBD1. With V trimmed by 6 bases and J by 2 bases, 3 bases remained unmatched. There are 13 residues in the CDR3. Germline V gives CDR1 SNHLY, CDR2 FYNNEI. CDR3 in amino acids: CASRPGQAYEQYF. CDR3 bases: TGTGCCAGCAGACCGGGACAGGCCTACGAGCAGTACTTC.

This chain joins TRBV7-8 and TRBJ2-7; the D gene is possibly TRBD2 (5 bases). The germline gives CDR1 SGHVS, CDR2 FQNEAQ. This CDR3 is 14 amino acids long. The V gene lost 4 bases and the J gene lost 1 base, with 11 bases spanning the gap. In DNA, the CDR3 is TGTGCCAGCAGCTACGGGCGGGCGTCCTACGAGCAGTACTTC. This gives the protein CASSYGRASYEQYF.

V is TRBV7-2 and J is TRBJ1-3; D remains unclear. V was pared by 5 bases and J by 0 bases, with 11 bases between. This CDR3 contains 15 residues. Germline values: CDR1 SGHTA, CDR2 FQGNSA. The DNA of the CDR3 is TGTGCCAGCAGCGGACGCGGGATCTCTGGAAACACCATATATTTT. Amino acid sequence: CASSGRGISGNTIYF.

The gene calls are TRBV9 and TRBJ2-7; TRBD2 matches 9 bases. V shed 0 bases, J shed 3 bases, and the junction held 7 bases outside the gene matches. Germline CDR1 SGDLS, CDR2 YYNGEE. CDR3 size: 16 residues. The CDR3: CASSVGSSGEYYEQYF. The CDR3 DNA sequence: TGTGCCAGCAGCGTAGGGTCTAGCGGGGAGTACTACGAGCAGTACTTC.

The rearrangement joins TRBV4-2 to TRBJ1-5; D remains ambiguous. The V end lost 0 bases, the J end lost 7 bases, and 7 bases lay between the germline ends. This CDR3 contains 13 residues. CDR1 is LGHNA, CDR2 YNFKEQ, per germline. Here the CDR3 reads CASSQDLGQPQHF. The CDR3 DNA reads as TGTGCCAGCAGCCAAGATCTCGGGCAGCCCCAGCATTTT.

For the CDR3, the DNA is TGCGCCAGCAGCTTGGAAGGTCCAGGGGGTGCGCAGTATTTT. Translated, it gives CASSLEGPGGAQYF. The gene calls are TRBV5-1 and TRBJ2-3; 7 bases line up with TRBD1. Germline V gene data show CDR1 as SGHRS and CDR2 as YFSETQ. This CDR3 region has 14 residues. The trim removed 0 bases at V and 10 bases at J, leaving 8 bases unmatched.

The chain has TRBV28 and TRBJ2-1; 10 positions match TRBD1. The germline CDR1 and CDR2 sequences are MDHEN and SYDVKM. The CDR3 is 15 amino acids. With 4 bases clipped from V and 7 bases from J, the junction kept 7 bases outside the gene matches. For the CDR3, the DNA is TGTGCCAGCAGTTCGACAGGGGGCGCGATAAATGAGCAGTTCTTC. This gives the protein CASSSTGGAINEQFF. The full variable domain, with the rest looked up from reference TRBV28 and TRBJ2-1, is DVKVTQSSRYLVKRTGEKVFLECVQDMDHENMFWYRQDPGLGLRLIYFSYDVKMKEKGDIPEGYSVSREKKERFSLILESASTNQTSMYLCASSSTGGAINEQFFGPGTRLTVL.

This clone appeared a single time. This chain connects TRBV6-5 to TRBJ1-1; 7 nucleotides match TRBD1. J gave up 1 base and V 9 bases, and 5 bases lay outside the gene matches. The CDR3 has 13 amino acids. Germline values: CDR1 MNHEY, CDR2 SVGAGI. The DNA for the CDR3 is TGTGCCAGTAAGACAGGGCGGAACACTGAAGCTTTCTTT. Its translation is CASKTGRNTEAFF.

The genes are TRBV18 and TRBJ1-4, with 10 positions matching TRBD1. Looked up from germline, CDR1 is KGHSH and CDR2 is LQKENI. The CDR3 consists of 18 residues. Losses at the gene ends were 5 bases for V and 4 bases for J; bases not matched to a gene: 13. The CDR3 sequence is CASSTNVGTGEFNEKLFF. The CDR3, as DNA: TGTGCCAGCTCAACCAACGTTGGGACAGGGGAATTTAATGAAAAACTGTTTTTT. Drawing the rest from reference TRBV18 and TRBJ1-4, the complete variable domain is NAGVMQNPRHLVRRRGQEARLRCSPMKGHSHVYWYRQLPEEGLKFMVYLQKENIIDESGMPKERFSAEFPKEGPSILRIQQVVRGDSAAYFCASSTNVGTGEFNEKLFFGSGTQLSVL.

The chain is built from TRBV6-1 and TRBJ1-1; D may be TRBD1 (6 bases). This CDR3 is built from 17 residues. V gave up 0 bases and J gave up 4 bases, with 18 bases separating them. Germline V gene data show CDR1 as MNHNS and CDR2 as SASEGT. The CDR3 reads CASSEALLGRGPTEAFF. CDR3 nucleotides: TGTGCCAGCAGTGAAGCGCTTCTGGGCAGGGGACCCACTGAAGCTTTCTTT.

The rearrangement links TRBV19 to TRBJ1-2; the D gene is possibly TRBD1 (6 bases). Trimming cost V 0 bases and J 8 bases, with 13 bases left between them. Germline V gene sequence: CDR1 LNHDA, CDR2 SQIVND (reference sequence). The CDR3 is made up of 14 amino acids. CDR3 in DNA: TGTGCCAGTAGTATAGATGGGGGCAGCACAGGCTACACCTTC. It codes for CASSIDGGSTGYTF.

This clone was observed a handful of times. V and J are TRBV5-1 and TRBJ2-5; weak D call: TRBD2 (6 bases). Germline CDR1 reads SGHRS; CDR2 reads YFSETQ. The ends were cut back, 0 bases at V and 4 bases at J, with 16 bases in the middle. The CDR3 loop spans 16 amino acids. The CDR3 DNA reads TGCGCCAGCAGCTTGGAAGTTTCCGGGAGAGGAGAGACCCAGTACTTC. It translates to CASSLEVSGRGETQYF.

This chain connects TRBV30 to TRBJ2-2; 7 bases map to TRBD2. The V gene end was trimmed by 3 bases and the J gene end by 13 bases; junction bases not matched to a gene: 14. This CDR3 contains 14 residues. Germline V gene lookup returns CDR1 GTSNPN and CDR2 SVGIG (reference sequence). The CDR3 DNA follows: TGTGCCTGGAGCCCGCCGGGACTATCGGGGTGGCTGTTTTTT. As protein: CAWSPPGLSGWLFF.

V gene TRBV7-8 combines with J gene TRBJ1-5; D might be TRBD1 (5 bases). The CDR3 is 14 residues long. CDR1 SGHVS and CDR2 FQNEAQ come from the germline V gene. The V end was cut by 8 bases, the J end by 0 bases, with 11 bases between. The CDR3 region has the DNA TGTGCCAGCCAAGACGGGGGTAGCAATCAGCCCCAGCATTTT. Its translation is CASQDGGSNQPQHF.

This chain joins TRBV28 and TRBJ2-7; D ambiguous. The germline gives CDR1 MDHEN, CDR2 SYDVKM. The V and J ends lost 7 bases and 0 bases respectively, with 16 bases between them. The CDR3 spans 15 residues. The CDR3 protein is CASKSFGRLSYEQYF. The CDR3, as DNA: TGTGCCAGCAAGTCTTTTGGGCGCCTCTCCTACGAGCAGTACTTC.

This clone came up once. The chain employs TRBV7-2 and TRBJ2-4, with D maybe TRBD2 (6 bases). The CDR3 contains 15 residues. V was shortened by 1 base and J by 5 bases, with 12 bases between the two germline ends. Per germline, CDR1 SGHTA and CDR2 FQGNSA. This chain's CDR3 is CASSLGGGIQNIQYF. The CDR3 coding sequence is TGTGCCAGCAGCTTAGGTGGGGGGATCCAAAACATTCAGTACTTC.

The chain is built from TRBV7-6 and TRBJ2-6, with TRBD1 identical over 7 bases. The CDR3 totals 20 residues. J was trimmed by 0 bases and V by 0 bases; bases with no gene match: 11. The V gene's germline CDR1 is SGHVS and CDR2 FNYEAQ. CDR3 bases: TGTGCCAGCAGCTTAGCGTTAGGAGGACAGGCCCTCTCTGGGGCCAACGTCCTGACTTTC. This sequence encodes CASSLALGGQALSGANVLTF.